The 21 T cell receptor beta chains below all came from one sample that was sequenced in a study of blood T cell repertoires in COVID-19. Clones were read by immunoSEQ multiplex PCR, and TCRdb kept only the in-frame ones, dropping some. The sample lists under 250,000 clones; approximately 88% were seen once. The sequenced sample was PBMCs or T cells enriched from blood (not recorded which). These TCRs come from a woman in her 30s who had been exposed to COVID-19.

The rearrangement joins TRBV6-4 to TRBJ2-3, with a tentative D call TRBD2 (6 bases). Germline CDR1 MRHNA, CDR2 SNTAGT. There are 14 residues in the CDR3. Between the trimmed V and J ends, which lost 4 bases and 2 bases, there was a span of 10 bases. The CDR3 reads CASSVAGSTDTQYF. For the CDR3, the DNA is TGTGCCAGCAGTGTGGCGGGATCCACAGATACGCAGTATTTT.

V gene TRBV2 combines with J gene TRBJ2-7; perhaps TRBD1 as D (6 bases). Trimming removed 6 bases from V and 2 bases from J, with 14 bases in between. The CDR3 runs 14 residues. Germline V lookup: CDR1 SNHLY, CDR2 FYNNEI. CDR3 in DNA: TGTGCCAGCAGAGGACAGTACCTAGCCTACGAGCAGTACTTC. It is translated as CASRGQYLAYEQYF.

The rearrangement joins TRBV5-1 to TRBJ1-2; D uncertain. Germline assignment: CDR1 SGHRS and CDR2 YFSETQ. Trimming removed 4 bases from V and 1 base from J, with 8 bases in between. The CDR3 length is 13 residues. The DNA for the CDR3 is TGCGCCAGCAGCGAACAGAATAACTATGGCTACACCTTC. Translation gives CASSEQNNYGYTF.

The chain joins TRBV4-1 to TRBJ2-7; TRBD1 matches 11 bases. Germline V lookup: CDR1 MGHRA, CDR2 YSYEKL. The CDR3 spans 15 residues. Germline trimming cut 1 base from V and 11 bases from J; bases unmatched to any gene: 10. This chain's CDR3 is CASSQVNGQGAREYF. The DNA for the CDR3 is TGCGCCAGCAGCCAAGTTAATGGACAGGGGGCGAGGGAGTACTTC.

The rearrangement uses TRBV5-1 and TRBJ2-2; 8 bases agree with TRBD1. CDR3 length equals 15 residues. V lost 3 bases to trimming and J lost 5 bases; unmatched junction nucleotides: 6. CDR1 is SGHRS and CDR2 is YFSETQ in the germline V gene. The CDR3 protein is CASSSRQGTTGELFF. As DNA, the CDR3 is TGCGCCAGCAGCTCCAGACAGGGGACAACCGGGGAGCTGTTTTTT.

This chain links TRBV6-5 with TRBJ2-3; 14 positions agree with TRBD2. The CDR3 has 15 amino acids. After removal of 6 bases from V and 4 bases from J, the junction contained 3 bases not matched to a gene. CDR1 is MNHEY, CDR2 SVGAGI, per germline. The CDR3 nucleotides read TGTGCCAGCAGCCGGACTAGCGGGAGGCCAGATACGCAGTATTTT. This sequence encodes CASSRTSGRPDTQYF.

The chain joins TRBV24-1 to TRBJ1-5; a possible D gene is TRBD1 (5 bases). CDR1 and CDR2 (germline): KGHDR, SFDVKD. The V end was cut by 3 bases, the J end by 7 bases, with 12 bases between. The CDR3 runs 14 residues. CDR3 amino acids: CATSDRQGRQPQHF. CDR3 DNA sequence: TGTGCCACCAGTGATCGGCAGGGTCGGCAGCCCCAGCATTTT.

This rearrangement joins TRBV18 to TRBJ2-1; tentative D call: TRBD2 (6 bases). The V end was cut by 3 bases, the J end by 2 bases, with 8 bases between. The germline gives CDR1 KGHSH, CDR2 LQKENI. The CDR3 has 14 residues. The CDR3 coding sequence is TGTGCCAGCTCACCGGAGGGACCCTACAATGAGCAGTTCTTC. It specifies CASSPEGPYNEQFF.

This clone occurred a few times. V usage is TRBV7-7 and J usage is TRBJ2-3; 10 positions agree with TRBD1. This CDR3 is built from 15 residues. With V trimmed by 1 base and J by 3 bases, 1 base remained unmatched. Looked up from germline, CDR1 is SSHAT and CDR2 is FNYEAQ (reference sequence). DNA of the CDR3: TGTGCCAGCAGCTTAGGACAGGGGGCTACAGATACGCAGTATTTT. It yields the protein CASSLGQGATDTQYF.

The chain employs TRBV23-1 and TRBJ2-1, with 12 nucleotides matching TRBD1. TRBV23-1 is an open reading frame, and its role is uncertain. V was pared by 0 bases and J by 8 bases, with 14 bases of the junction left unmatched. CDR3 length equals 19 residues. CDR3 loop: CASSQSGQGATLRMYEQFF. The CDR3 region has the DNA TGCGCCAGCAGTCAATCGGGACAGGGGGCGACGTTGCGTATGTATGAGCAGTTCTTC.

The chain is built from TRBV4-2 and TRBJ1-1, with D possibly TRBD1 on 6 matching bases. The length of the CDR3 is 16 residues. The ends were cut back, 0 bases at V and 0 bases at J, with 11 bases in the middle. The germline gives CDR1 LGHNA, CDR2 YNFKEQ. The CDR3 region is CASSQDMDRMNTEAFF. The CDR3 DNA sequence: TGTGCCAGCAGCCAAGATATGGACAGAATGAACACTGAAGCTTTCTTT.

The chain links TRBV14 to TRBJ2-1; a possible D gene is TRBD1 (6 bases). This CDR3 spans 18 amino acids. Germline V lookup: CDR1 SGHDN, CDR2 FVKESK. Deletions cut 4 bases from V and 2 bases from J, with 21 bases between. CDR3 region: CASSLERWRRDTYNEQFF. CDR3 in DNA: TGTGCCAGCAGCCTCGAAAGATGGCGACGGGACACCTACAATGAGCAGTTCTTC.

This chain joins TRBV7-3 and TRBJ2-1; TRBD2 matches at 8 bases. CDR1 and CDR2 from the germline V gene are SGHTA and FQGTGA. This CDR3 region has 16 residues. J lost 8 bases, V lost 1 base, and 10 bases had no gene match. In DNA, the CDR3 is TGTGCCAGCAGCTTAATCTTCCAGCGGGAGAGGCATGAGCAGTTCTTC. It codes for CASSLIFQRERHEQFF.

The chain recombines TRBV7-2 with TRBJ1-2; D is undetermined. The V end was cut by 5 bases, the J end by 5 bases, with 12 bases between. The CDR3 extends over 13 amino acids. Looked up from germline, CDR1 is SGHTA and CDR2 is FQGNSA. The CDR3 is CASSLTRLYGYTF. The CDR3, as DNA: TGTGCCAGCAGCCTGACACGTCTATATGGCTACACCTTC.

The rearrangement joins TRBV11-3 to TRBJ2-1; 9 bases map to TRBD1. The germline V gene encodes CDR1 SGHNT and CDR2 YENEEA. The J segment lost 9 bases and the V segment lost 5 bases, leaving 8 bases of the junction unmatched. This CDR3 is 14 amino acids long. The CDR3 region has the DNA TGTGCCAGCAGCCTGGACAGGGGAGGAGGTGAGCAGTTCTTC. Protein sequence: CASSLDRGGGEQFF.

V and J are TRBV5-5 and TRBJ2-1; tentatively, D is TRBD2 (5 bases). V gave up 7 bases and J gave up 0 bases, with 14 bases separating them. Germline CDR1 reads SGHKS; CDR2 reads YYEKEE (reference sequence). The length of the CDR3 is 15 residues. CDR3 in amino acids: CASFPAVTSYNEQFF. CDR3 nucleotides: TGTGCCAGCTTTCCAGCGGTAACCTCCTACAATGAGCAGTTCTTC.

This chain connects TRBV4-2 to TRBJ2-7; D may be TRBD2 (5 bases). Trimming took 3 bases from V and 4 from J, leaving 16 bases between them. Germline lookup yields CDR1 LGHNA and CDR2 YNFKEQ. The CDR3 runs to 15 residues. The CDR3 DNA reads as TGTGCCAGCAGCCATCAACTAGACCCTTCTTACGAGCAGTACTTC. This codes for CASSHQLDPSYEQYF.

This sequence joins TRBV11-3 and TRBJ2-2, with 7 bases that match TRBD2. The CDR3 covers 17 residues. Germline CDR1 SGHNT, CDR2 YENEEA. Trimming cost V 1 base and J 5 bases; bases outside gene matches: 10. The CDR3 spells CASSLGVIRGVTGELFF. CDR3 DNA: TGTGCCAGCAGCTTAGGCGTCATCCGGGGGGTGACCGGGGAGCTGTTTTTT.

V gene TRBV11-2 combines with J gene TRBJ2-7; D possibly corresponds to TRBD1 (5 bases). CDR3 length equals 12 residues. V gave up 3 bases and J gave up 4 bases, with 7 bases separating them. The germline V gene has CDR1 SGHAT and CDR2 FQNNGV. The CDR3, as DNA: TGTGCCAGCAGCTTCAGGGTTTACGAGCAGTACTTC. It specifies CASSFRVYEQYF.

A few counts support this clone. The chain carries TRBV28 and TRBJ2-5; 9 nucleotides align to TRBD2. CDR1 MDHEN and CDR2 SYDVKM come from the germline V gene. V was pared by 2 bases and J by 0 bases, with 4 bases of the junction left unmatched. There are 16 residues in the CDR3. DNA of the CDR3: TGTGCCAGCAGTTTAATGGCGGGAGGGAACCAAGAGACCCAGTACTTC. It encodes CASSLMAGGNQETQYF.

The rearrangement joins TRBV7-2 to TRBJ2-1; 9 bases are shared with TRBD2. Germline trimming cut 4 bases from V and 6 bases from J; bases unmatched to any gene: 7. Per the germline V gene, CDR1 is SGHTA and CDR2 is FQGNSA. CDR3 length equals 15 residues. This chain's CDR3 is CASSSGTSSRNEQFF. CDR3 sequence (DNA): TGTGCCAGCAGCTCCGGGACTAGCAGTCGCAATGAGCAGTTCTTC.